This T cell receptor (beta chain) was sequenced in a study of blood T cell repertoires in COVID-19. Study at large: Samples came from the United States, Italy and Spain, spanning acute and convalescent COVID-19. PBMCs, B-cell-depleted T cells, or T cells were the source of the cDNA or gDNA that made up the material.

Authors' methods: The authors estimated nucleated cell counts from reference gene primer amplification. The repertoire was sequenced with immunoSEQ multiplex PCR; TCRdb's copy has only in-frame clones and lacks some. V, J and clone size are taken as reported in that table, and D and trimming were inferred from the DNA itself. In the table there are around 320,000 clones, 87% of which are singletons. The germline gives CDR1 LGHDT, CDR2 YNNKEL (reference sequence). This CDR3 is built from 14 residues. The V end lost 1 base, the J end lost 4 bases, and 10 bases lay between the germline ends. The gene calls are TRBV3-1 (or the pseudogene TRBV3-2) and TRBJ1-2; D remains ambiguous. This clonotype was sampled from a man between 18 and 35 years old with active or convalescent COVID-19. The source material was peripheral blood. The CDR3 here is CASSQGSQFYGYTF. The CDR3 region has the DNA TGTGCCAGCAGCCAAGGGAGCCAATTCTATGGCTACACCTTC.